The rows below give T cell receptor beta chains drawn from one sample of a study of blood T cell repertoires in COVID-19. The repertoire was sequenced with immunoSEQ multiplex PCR; TCRdb's copy has only in-frame clones and lacks some. The sample carries some 250,000 clones, roughly four fifths recorded once. Sequences were obtained from PBMCs or T cells enriched from blood (not recorded which). The receptors shown here come from a man aged 35-49 years who had recovered from COVID-19. Both conserved end residues are part of each CDR3. D genes are given only for firm matches. Expanded clones get a size class; other rows say once, few or many, or leave the size out.

D gene: .; clone size: .; J gene: TRBJ2-3; V gene: TRBV5-4; CDR3 DNA: TGTGCCAGCAGCTTGGACGGGGCGGGGAGGACAGATACGCAGTATTTT; CDR3 protein: CASSLDGAGRTDTQYF
D gene: .; clone size: .; J gene: TRBJ2-1; V gene: TRBV7-8; CDR3 DNA: TGTGCCAGCAGCTTAGACGGGATAAACAATGAGCAGTTCTTC; CDR3 protein: CASSLDGINNEQFF
D gene: TRBD2; clone size: .; J gene: TRBJ2-2; V gene: TRBV6-2/TRBV6-3; CDR3 DNA: TGTGCCAGCAGTTACACCAGCGGGGGGGTGAACACCGGGGAGCTGTTTTTT; CDR3 protein: CASSYTSGGVNTGELFF
D gene: .; clone size: .; J gene: TRBJ2-5; V gene: TRBV6-5; CDR3 DNA: TGTGCCAGCACTCAAGGGGGGACAGTACAAGAGACCCAGTACTTC; CDR3 protein: CASTQGGTVQETQYF
D gene: TRBD2; clone size: .; J gene: TRBJ2-1; V gene: TRBV3-1/TRBV3-2; CDR3 DNA: TGTGCCAGCAGCCAAGGACTAGCGGCTTCCTACAATGAGCAGTTCTTC; CDR3 protein: CASSQGLAASYNEQFF
D gene: .; clone size: .; J gene: TRBJ1-2; V gene: TRBV20-1; CDR3 DNA: TGCAGTGCTAGTATCTCGCGGGGCAGTAACTATGGCTACACCTTC; CDR3 protein: CSASISRGSNYGYTF
D gene: .; clone size: .; J gene: TRBJ1-4; V gene: TRBV18; CDR3 DNA: TGTGCCAGCTCACCTACAGGGAGAGATTTGACTGAAAAACTGTTTTTT; CDR3 protein: CASSPTGRDLTEKLFF
D gene: TRBD1; clone size: .; J gene: TRBJ2-1; V gene: TRBV5-1; CDR3 DNA: TGCGCCAGCAGCACAACAGGGGATACCTACAATGAGCAGTTCTTC; CDR3 protein: CASSTTGDTYNEQFF
D gene: .; clone size: .; J gene: TRBJ2-3; V gene: TRBV6-5; CDR3 DNA: TGTGCCAGCACCCTGAGGGGGTCGGATACGCAGTATTTT; CDR3 protein: CASTLRGSDTQYF
D gene: .; clone size: few; J gene: TRBJ1-1; V gene: TRBV4-2; CDR3 DNA: TGTGCCAGCAGCCAAGATGCGGCCAGGGTTGAAGCTTTCTTT; CDR3 protein: CASSQDAARVEAFF
D gene: TRBD1; clone size: .; J gene: TRBJ2-2; V gene: TRBV7-3; CDR3 DNA: TGTGCCAGCAGCTTGAAAGGCGGGCAGGGGGCCCTGAACACCGGGGAGCTGTTTTTT; CDR3 protein: CASSLKGGQGALNTGELFF
D gene: .; clone size: .; J gene: TRBJ1-4; V gene: TRBV30; CDR3 DNA: TGTGCCTGGAGTGTACTTGGTCGGGATGAAAAACTGTTTTTT; CDR3 protein: CAWSVLGRDEKLFF
D gene: TRBD2; clone size: .; J gene: TRBJ2-7; V gene: TRBV3-1/TRBV3-2; CDR3 DNA: TGTGCCAGCAGCCAGGGACTAGTGTCCTCCTACGAGCAGTACTTC; CDR3 protein: CASSQGLVSSYEQYF
D gene: .; clone size: .; J gene: TRBJ1-3; V gene: TRBV2; CDR3 DNA: TGTGCCAGCAGGGGCGGGAACTCTGGAAACACCATATATTTT; CDR3 protein: CASRGGNSGNTIYF
D gene: TRBD2; clone size: .; J gene: TRBJ2-5; V gene: TRBV7-2; CDR3 DNA: TGTGCCAGCAGCCCAGGGGGACTAGCGGGTTTTGGGACCCAGTACTTC; CDR3 protein: CASSPGGLAGFGTQYF
D gene: .; clone size: .; J gene: TRBJ1-2; V gene: TRBV19; CDR3 DNA: TGTGCCAGTAGAGGGTTACTGACAGGCCGAACTTTGGCCCTCTATGGCTACACCTTC; CDR3 protein: CASRGLLTGRTLALYGYTF